This T cell receptor beta chain emerged from a study of low-dose radiotherapy and immunotherapy resistance in tumors. CDR1 LNHNV and CDR2 YYDKDF come from the germline V gene (reference sequence). With 1 base clipped from V and 7 bases from J, the junction kept 12 bases outside the gene matches. The CDR3 has 16 amino acids. First-strand cDNA used TRAV- and TRBV-specific primers, covering alpha and beta chains. TCR amplification ran 15 to 25 PCR cycles using constant-region and V-primer adapter primers. TCRdb ran MiXCR on the reads and lists one entry per CDR3 protein. The sample includes under 70,000 distinct CDR3 sequences, almost 25% seen only once; the top ten take 5.7%. Documented time point: before trial treatment.

Specimen: PBMCs, collected before treatment. The origin of this receptor is a male donor with prostate cancer. This chain connects TRBV15 to TRBJ2-7, with 8 bases that match TRBD2. The CDR3 sequence: CATSRGGGLAGVEQYF. CDR3 sequence (DNA): TGTGCCACCAGCAGAGGCGGGGGGCTAGCCGGAGTTGAGCAGTACTTC.